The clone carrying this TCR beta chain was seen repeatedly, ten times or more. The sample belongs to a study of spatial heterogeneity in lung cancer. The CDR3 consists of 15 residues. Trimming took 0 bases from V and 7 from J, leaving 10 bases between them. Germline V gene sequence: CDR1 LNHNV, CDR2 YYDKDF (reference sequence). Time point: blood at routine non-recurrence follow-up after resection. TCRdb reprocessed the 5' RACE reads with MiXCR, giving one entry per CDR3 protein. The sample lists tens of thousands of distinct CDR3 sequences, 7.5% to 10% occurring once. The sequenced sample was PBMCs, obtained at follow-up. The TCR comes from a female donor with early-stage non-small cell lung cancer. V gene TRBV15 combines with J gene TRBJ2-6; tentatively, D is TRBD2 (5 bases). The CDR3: CATSRDLREANVLTF. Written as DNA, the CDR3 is TGTGCCACCAGCAGAGACCTCCGGGAAGCCAACGTCCTGACTTTC.